Following are 29 T cell receptor beta chains from one sample sequenced in a study of shared clonotypes between healthy human individuals. Measured with immunoSEQ multiplex PCR; TCRdb has only the in-frame clones, and not every one. The sample carries about 2.2 million clones, just over 90% recorded once. Naive CD8 cells comprised CD45RO-negative, CCR7-positively selected cells, excluding terminally differentiated effector memory CD45RA+ cells. Sequencing used naive CD8+ T cells from PBMCs. All receptors derive from a man aged 18-30 years in good health. Some clones in this sample may be carry-over from other donors' samples.

The chain links TRBV25-1 to TRBJ2-7, with 9 nucleotides matching TRBD1. CDR3 length: 15 residues. Germline assignment: CDR1 MGHDK and CDR2 SYGVNS. J gave up 3 bases and V 3 bases, and 6 bases lay outside the gene matches. CDR3 loop: CASSEGQGQGYEQYF. The CDR3 nucleotides read TGTGCCAGCAGTGAGGGACAGGGCCAAGGCTACGAGCAGTACTTC.

The rearrangement uses TRBV27 and TRBJ1-5; D may be TRBD1 (5 bases). Germline V gene sequence: CDR1 MNHEY, CDR2 SMNVEV (reference sequence). The CDR3 sequence is 16 residues long. V dropped 6 bases and J dropped 4 bases, with 19 bases sitting between them. The CDR3 sequence: CASRAAAGPANQPQHF. For the CDR3, the DNA is TGTGCCAGCAGGGCAGCGGCAGGGCCCGCGAATCAGCCCCAGCATTTT.

The chain uses TRBV21-1 and TRBJ2-1. TRBV21-1 is labeled a pseudogene. CDR3 length: 14 amino acids. Written as DNA, the CDR3 is TGTGCCAGCAGCAAAGTAGTCTACAACAATGAGCAGTTCTTC. Amino acids: CASSKVVYNNEQFF.

V is TRBV7-9 and J is TRBJ2-7; 7 nucleotides agree with TRBD2. Germline V lookup: CDR1 SEHNR, CDR2 FQNEAQ (reference sequence). V gave up 8 bases and J gave up 5 bases; unmatched junction bases: 6. The CDR3 length is 12 residues. The DNA for the CDR3 is TGTGCCAGCCGTGCGGGGAGGGACGAGCAGTACTTC. Protein sequence: CASRAGRDEQYF.

In DNA form, the CDR3 reads TGTGCCAGTAGCTACGATGGGGACTACAATGAGCAGTTCTTC. Its translation: CASSYDGDYNEQFF. The chain carries TRBV19 and TRBJ2-1; no definite D call. CDR1 LNHDA and CDR2 SQIVND come from the germline V gene (reference sequence). V was shortened by 6 bases and J by 3 bases, with 12 bases between the two germline ends. The CDR3 totals 14 residues.

The chain joins TRBV7-2 to TRBJ2-1; D may be TRBD2 (5 bases). Trimming took 6 bases from V and 1 from J, leaving 16 bases between them. Germline V gives CDR1 SGHTA, CDR2 FQGNSA. The CDR3 consists of 16 residues. As DNA, the CDR3 is TGTGCCAGCAGTTTCTCCGGGTGGACTTCCTACAATGAGCAGTTCTTC. It translates to CASSFSGWTSYNEQFF.

J is TRBJ2-3 and V is TRBV5-1, with 13 bases lining up with TRBD2. J was trimmed by 8 bases and V by 3 bases; bases with no gene match: 27. This CDR3 has 22 amino acids. Germline CDR1 SGHRS, CDR2 YFSETQ. The CDR3 spells CASSSGRAGTSGTPGSWATQYF. CDR3 sequence (DNA): TGCGCCAGCAGCTCGGGGAGAGCCGGGACTAGCGGGACCCCGGGGTCGTGGGCTACGCAGTATTTT.

V is TRBV27 and J is TRBJ2-3; 9 bases are a match to TRBD2. The CDR3 totals 18 residues. V lost 6 bases to trimming and J lost 2 bases; unmatched junction nucleotides: 15. Per germline, CDR1 MNHEY and CDR2 SMNVEV (reference sequence). The CDR3, as DNA: TGTGCCAGCAGCCCTGAGCGGGAGGTGCTATTTACCACAGATACGCAGTATTTT. This gives the protein CASSPEREVLFTTDTQYF.

The V and J genes are TRBV6-5 and TRBJ2-2; a possible D gene is TRBD2 (5 bases). V was clipped by 4 bases and J by 2 bases, with 11 bases between them. The CDR3 covers 15 residues. CDR1 and CDR2 from the germline V gene are MNHEY and SVGAGI. The CDR3 DNA is TGTGCCAGCAGTTCACGGGGAACAAACACCGGGGAGCTGTTTTTT. It specifies CASSSRGTNTGELFF.

This rearrangement joins TRBV27 to TRBJ2-1; D uncertain. The V gene's germline CDR1 is MNHEY and CDR2 SMNVEV (reference sequence). The V and J ends lost 5 bases and 0 bases respectively, with 17 bases between them. This CDR3 is 17 amino acids long. CDR3: CASSPHRRAPSYNEQFF. CDR3 bases: TGTGCCAGCAGTCCCCACCGCCGGGCCCCCTCCTACAATGAGCAGTTCTTC.

V and J are TRBV2 and TRBJ2-1, with no clear D. This CDR3 is built from 13 residues. Trimming took off 6 bases at V and 5 bases at J, with 11 bases between the two ends. Per germline, CDR1 SNHLY and CDR2 FYNNEI. Written as DNA, the CDR3 is TGTGCCAGCAGGTTAAGGGTCGACAATGAGCAGTTCTTC. Protein: CASRLRVDNEQFF.

This chain's CDR3 is CASSLAESSYEQYF. In DNA form, the CDR3 reads TGTGCCAGCAGCTTAGCGGAAAGCTCCTACGAGCAGTACTTC. This chain joins TRBV5-6 and TRBJ2-7; weak D call: TRBD2 (5 bases). Germline CDR1 and CDR2: SGHDT and YYEEEE. Trimming left V 2 bases short and J 0 bases short, with 9 bases between. This CDR3 spans 14 amino acids.

V gene TRBV29-1 combines with J gene TRBJ2-5; TRBD1 matches at 7 bases. The J segment lost 5 bases and the V segment lost 7 bases, leaving 10 bases of the junction unmatched. The CDR3 spans 13 residues. Germline V gene data show CDR1 as SQVTM and CDR2 as ANQGSEA. The CDR3 sequence: CSAATGLAETQYF. CDR3 nucleotide sequence: TGCAGCGCCGCGACAGGGTTGGCGGAGACCCAGTACTTC.

This chain connects TRBV27 to TRBJ1-2; tentatively, D is TRBD1 (5 bases). Germline V gives CDR1 MNHEY, CDR2 SMNVEV (reference sequence). Trimming stripped 5 bases from V and 9 bases from J, with 13 bases between. This CDR3 has 12 amino acids. The chain's CDR3 is CASSAPGTSYTF. The CDR3 region has the DNA TGTGCCAGCAGTGCCCCCGGGACGAGCTACACCTTC.

The rearrangement uses TRBV28 and TRBJ1-1, with D uncertain. Germline CDR1 and CDR2: MDHEN and SYDVKM. With 6 bases removed from V and 11 bases from J, the gap between germline ends came to 16 bases. The CDR3 has 12 residues. The CDR3 sequence is CASSVDLERAFF. For the CDR3, the DNA is TGTGCCAGCAGCGTGGACCTCGAGAGGGCTTTCTTT.

The sample holds a few counts of this clone. The chain recombines TRBV6-1 with TRBJ1-2; D is undetermined. Germline V gives CDR1 MNHNS, CDR2 SASEGT. CDR3 length: 12 amino acids. V was pared by 3 bases and J by 8 bases, with 10 bases between. The CDR3 nucleotides are TGTGCCAGCAGTGAGGAAGGGCGCGGCTACACCTTC. Encoded protein: CASSEEGRGYTF.

The gene calls are TRBV9 and TRBJ2-7; a possible D gene is TRBD2 (5 bases). Trimming took off 7 bases at V and 5 bases at J, with 22 bases between the two ends. The CDR3 length is 15 residues. The germline gives CDR1 SGDLS, CDR2 YYNGEE. The CDR3 nucleotides are TGTGCCAGCGGACCGTGGTCTAACGTGGGAGACGAGCAGTACTTC. It is translated as CASGPWSNVGDEQYF.

This chain uses TRBV19 with TRBJ2-3; 12 nucleotides agree with TRBD2. The CDR3 runs to 15 residues. Trimming cost V 4 bases and J 4 bases; bases outside gene matches: 3. CDR1 and CDR2 from the germline V gene are LNHDA and SQIVND (reference sequence). The CDR3 DNA follows: TGTGCCAGTAGTAACCGACTAGCGGGAGCAGATACGCAGTATTTT. Amino acids: CASSNRLAGADTQYF.

This chain joins TRBV27 and TRBJ2-1; D is undetermined. The germline gives CDR1 MNHEY, CDR2 SMNVEV (reference sequence). This CDR3 region has 13 residues. With 5 bases removed from V and 9 bases from J, the gap between germline ends came to 14 bases. The CDR3 nucleotides read TGTGCCAGCAGTCCATCGACCTCTACTGAGCAGTTCTTC. This codes for CASSPSTSTEQFF.

The CDR3 nucleotides read TGTGCCAGCATCCCTCCCGGGGAACGGTCCTACAATGAGCAGTTCTTC. This encodes CASIPPGERSYNEQFF. The chain is built from TRBV27 and TRBJ2-1, with D tentatively TRBD2 (5 bases). Trimming shortened V by 7 bases and J by 1 base, and 17 bases separated the two germline ends. Germline V gene data show CDR1 as MNHEY and CDR2 as SMNVEV (reference sequence). This CDR3 has 16 amino acids.

V usage is TRBV9 and J usage is TRBJ2-7; the D is unclear. CDR3 length: 14 amino acids. V was shortened by 0 bases and J by 6 bases, with 13 bases between the two germline ends. CDR1 SGDLS and CDR2 YYNGEE come from the germline V gene. CDR3 loop: CASSVERAGSEQYF. The CDR3 DNA sequence: TGTGCCAGCAGCGTAGAACGGGCCGGTTCCGAGCAGTACTTC. Full variable domain (remainder filled in from reference TRBV9 and TRBJ2-7): DSGVTQTPKHLITATGQRVTLRCSPRSGDLSVYWYQQSLDQGLQFLIQYYNGEERAKGNILERFSAQQFPDLHSELNLSSLELGDSALYFCASSVERAGSEQYFGPGTRLTVT.

The chain joins TRBV13 to TRBJ2-5; 9 bases fit TRBD1. This CDR3 contains 15 residues. J lost 2 bases, V lost 7 bases, and 8 bases had no gene match. Germline V CDR1 and CDR2: PRHDT, FYEKMQ (reference sequence). CDR3 region: CASTPGQGRQETQYF. The CDR3, as DNA: TGTGCCAGCACCCCGGGACAGGGAAGGCAAGAGACCCAGTACTTC. The full variable domain, in which reference TRBV13 and TRBJ2-5 provide the parts outside the CDR3, is AAGVIQSPRHLIKEKRETATLKCYPIPRHDTVYWYQQGPGQDPQFLISFYEKMQSDKGSIPDRFSAQQFSDYHSELNMSSLELGDSALYFCASTPGQGRQETQYFGPGTRLLVL.

CDR3 in amino acids: CASSESSYNEQFF. For the CDR3, the DNA is TGCGCCAGCAGTGAGTCCAGTTACAATGAGCAGTTCTTC. This chain uses TRBV10-1 with TRBJ2-1; D is unclear. CDR3 length: 13 residues. Germline V lookup: CDR1 WNHNN, CDR2 SYGVQD (reference sequence). The V end lost 0 bases, the J end lost 4 bases, and 4 bases lay between the germline ends.

This clone was detected once. The CDR3 reads CASSLLAGRVNEQFF. CDR3 nucleotide sequence: TGTGCCAGCAGTTTACTAGCGGGGAGGGTAAATGAGCAGTTCTTC. The V call is TRBV28, the J call TRBJ2-1, with 9 bases identical to TRBD2. Germline V gene sequence: CDR1 MDHEN, CDR2 SYDVKM. CDR3 length: 15 amino acids. V gave up 2 bases and J gave up 7 bases; unmatched junction bases: 6.

V is TRBV5-1 and J is TRBJ1-3, with D tentatively TRBD1 (6 bases). CDR1 and CDR2 (germline): SGHRS, YFSETQ. Deletions cut 0 bases from V and 4 bases from J, with 20 bases between. The CDR3 spans 18 residues. The CDR3 sequence is CASSLGSPPGAYGNTIYF. The CDR3 DNA is TGCGCCAGCAGCTTGGGGTCCCCCCCGGGGGCATACGGAAACACCATATATTTT.

The chain employs TRBV7-9 and TRBJ1-3; D is unclear. The CDR3 has 13 residues. CDR1 is SEHNR and CDR2 is FQNEAQ in the germline V gene (reference sequence). The V end lost 8 bases, the J end lost 3 bases, and 11 bases lay between the germline ends. The CDR3 nucleotides read TGTGCCAGCCTCCAACGGGGTGGAAACACCATATATTTT. It yields the protein CASLQRGGNTIYF.

V usage is TRBV7-8 and J usage is TRBJ1-4; D is possibly TRBD1 (5 bases). The CDR3 is 16 amino acids. Trimming left V 4 bases short and J 8 bases short, with 20 bases between. Germline loops: CDR1 SGHVS, CDR2 FQNEAQ. The CDR3 loop is CASSSLPPQGGEKLFF. The CDR3 DNA reads as TGTGCCAGCAGCTCGCTTCCACCCCAGGGCGGGGAAAAACTGTTTTTT.

The chain couples TRBV4-3 to TRBJ1-2; D is undetermined. Trimming removed 4 bases from V and 3 bases from J, with 15 bases in between. CDR1 and CDR2 from the germline V gene are LGHNA and YSLEER. The CDR3 loop spans 15 amino acids. CDR3 nucleotide sequence: TGCGCCAGCAGCCTCAACAGCCGACAATACTATGGCTACACCTTC. Protein: CASSLNSRQYYGYTF.

CDR3 in amino acids: CASSPRQLVDGANTGELFF. The CDR3 DNA sequence: TGTGCCAGCAGTCCCCGGCAGTTAGTAGACGGCGCGAACACCGGGGAGCTGTTTTTT. The genes are TRBV27 and TRBJ2-2; no definite D call. The ends were cut back, 5 bases at V and 0 bases at J, with 22 bases in the middle. CDR1 and CDR2 from the germline V gene are MNHEY and SMNVEV (reference sequence). The CDR3 extends over 19 amino acids.